This entry lists 27 T cell receptor beta chains sequenced from one sample in a study of blood T cell repertoires in COVID-19. Sequencing used immunoSEQ multiplex PCR; TCRdb keeps in-frame clones, though not all of them. The table shows just under 150,000 clones, with 87% occurring only once. The sample consisted of peripheral blood. The source is a woman aged 45-59 years with acute or convalescent COVID-19.

Concerning this clone: At one end the junction does not follow the germline gene, possibly because of a read error. This chain connects TRBV18 to TRBJ2-2; TRBD1 matches 9 bases. The CDR3 consists of 19 residues. Germline loops: CDR1 KGHSH, CDR2 LQKENI. CDR3 coding DNA: TGTGCCAGCTCACCACCGCAAGGACAGGGGACCGCGAATACCGGGGAGCTGTTTTTT. Its protein is CASSPPQGQGTANTGELFF.

This clone came up a few times. The chain employs TRBV9 and TRBJ1-2; weak D call: TRBD1 (6 bases). There are 13 residues in the CDR3. V lost 4 bases and J 6 bases, leaving 13 bases between the germline ends. Germline-derived CDR1 and CDR2 are SGDLS and YYNGEE. CDR3 nucleotide sequence: TGTGCCAGCAGCCACAGGGACACGAATGGCTACACCTTC. It specifies CASSHRDTNGYTF.

The chain employs TRBV7-6 and TRBJ1-1; D may be TRBD1 (6 bases). V was clipped by 3 bases and J by 4 bases, with 15 bases between them. This CDR3 region has 15 residues. Germline values: CDR1 SGHVS, CDR2 FNYEAQ. CDR3 protein: CASSFRQASGTEAFF. CDR3 nucleotides: TGTGCCAGCAGCTTCCGACAGGCTAGCGGCACTGAAGCTTTCTTT.

This clone was detected only a few times. The chain is built from TRBV2 and TRBJ1-1; TRBD1 might be the D (5 bases). The V gene lost 8 bases and the J gene lost 3 bases, with 16 bases spanning the gap. Germline V gene data show CDR1 as SNHLY and CDR2 as FYNNEI. This CDR3 is built from 14 residues. The CDR3 DNA sequence: TGTGCCAGCCGTTTGGGGGGATGGGACACTGAAGCTTTCTTT. Protein: CASRLGGWDTEAFF.

This clone was seen only once. The chain is built from TRBV29-1 and TRBJ1-2; 11 nucleotides match TRBD1. V gave up 4 bases and J gave up 4 bases; unmatched junction bases: 2. This CDR3 contains 13 residues. Germline values: CDR1 SQVTM, CDR2 ANQGSEA. The CDR3 DNA follows: TGCAGCGTTGGGGGACAGGGGGGCTATGGCTACACCTTC. Protein product: CSVGGQGGYGYTF.

This clone was picked up one time. Germline is not matched at one junction end, which may reflect a read error. The CDR3 region has the DNA TGTGCCAGCAGCTTTGAGGTACAGGGGCCTGAAACTTTCTTT. This sequence encodes CASSFEVQGPETFF. This rearrangement joins TRBV11-1 to TRBJ1-1, with 7 bases identical to TRBD1. The CDR3 loop spans 14 amino acids. Germline CDR1 and CDR2: SGHAT and FQDESV (reference sequence).

The J gene is TRBJ2-1, the V gene TRBV7-3; TRBD1 agrees at 9 bases. V shed 5 bases, J shed 7 bases, and the junction held 3 bases outside the gene matches. The CDR3 spans 13 residues. Germline V gene data show CDR1 as SGHTA and CDR2 as FQGTGA. The CDR3, as DNA: TGTGCCAGCAGCCCCGGACAGGGGAATGAGCAGTTCTTC. Translated: CASSPGQGNEQFF.

There are a few counts of this clone. One end of the junction fails to match germline, which may point to a read error. The J gene is TRBJ2-6, the V gene TRBV24-1, with TRBD1 matching 11 bases. Germline V gene sequence: CDR1 KGHDR, CDR2 SFDVKD. The CDR3 totals 15 residues. In nucleotides, the CDR3 is TGTGCCACCAGTGAGCCGGGACAGGGGGGCAACGTCCTGACTTTC. This sequence encodes CATSEPGQGGNVLTF.

The chain has TRBV19 and TRBJ2-7; 7 nucleotides match TRBD1. Trimming removed 3 bases from V and 3 bases from J; junction bases left unmatched: 5. This CDR3 comprises 14 residues. Germline V gene data show CDR1 as LNHDA and CDR2 as SQIVND (reference sequence). As DNA, the CDR3 is TGTGCCAGTAGTATTAATGGACAGGACTACGAGCAGTACTTC. It codes for CASSINGQDYEQYF.

The chain recombines TRBV27 with TRBJ1-2, with 9 nucleotides matching TRBD1. V was clipped by 5 bases and J by 8 bases; unmatched bases: 6. The CDR3 covers 13 residues. Germline-derived CDR1 and CDR2 are MNHEY and SMNVEV (reference sequence). CDR3 residues: CASSPQGARGYTF. The CDR3 DNA sequence: TGTGCCAGCAGTCCACAGGGGGCTCGAGGCTACACCTTC.

The CDR3 loop reads CASSVAGGGTDTQYF. The CDR3, as DNA: TGTGCCAGCAGCGTAGCCGGGGGGGGCACAGATACGCAGTATTTT. The chain combines TRBV9 with TRBJ2-3; 8 bases line up with TRBD2. Trimming took 0 bases from V and 1 from J; bases not matched to a gene: 1. This CDR3 spans 15 amino acids. Per germline, CDR1 SGDLS and CDR2 YYNGEE. The whole variable domain, filled in from reference TRBV9 and TRBJ2-3, reads DSGVTQTPKHLITATGQRVTLRCSPRSGDLSVYWYQQSLDQGLQFLIQYYNGEERAKGNILERFSAQQFPDLHSELNLSSLELGDSALYFCASSVAGGGTDTQYFGPGTRLTVL.

The V and J genes are TRBV6-5 and TRBJ2-5; TRBD1 matches at 9 bases. Germline V lookup: CDR1 MNHEY, CDR2 SVGAGI. The CDR3 runs to 14 residues. Losses at the gene ends were 8 bases for V and 1 base for J; bases not matched to a gene: 5. The CDR3 here is CASGRDRAQETQYF. The CDR3 DNA is TGTGCCAGCGGCCGGGACAGGGCCCAAGAGACCCAGTACTTC.

The chain recombines TRBV6-5 with TRBJ1-1, with TRBD1 matching over 7 bases. The CDR3 is made up of 14 amino acids. Germline values: CDR1 MNHEY, CDR2 SVGAGI. The V gene end was trimmed by 5 bases and the J gene end by 0 bases; junction bases not matched to a gene: 3. CDR3 residues: CASSRGQLNTEAFF. The CDR3 nucleotides are TGTGCCAGCAGTCGGGGACAGTTGAACACTGAAGCTTTCTTT.

The count of this clone is one. Here the CDR3 DNA reads TGTGCCAGCAGCAAAGCGGGCAGATCGAACACTGAAGCTTTCTTT. Amino acid sequence: CASSKAGRSNTEAFF. The J gene is TRBJ1-1, the V gene TRBV21-1; the D call of TRBD1 is as the table states it, not checked on the DNA. TRBV21-1 is a listed pseudogene. The CDR3 sequence is 15 residues long.

The chain joins TRBV6-4 to TRBJ2-4, with a possible D match to TRBD1 (6 bases). The germline CDR1 and CDR2 sequences are MRHNA and SNTAGT. Trimming cost V 7 bases and J 8 bases, with 21 bases left between them. The CDR3 is 15 residues long. DNA of the CDR3: TGTGCCAGCATTATACAGGGTGCGAGTAGAGACATTCAGTACTTC. Amino acids: CASIIQGASRDIQYF.

This chain links TRBV29-1 with TRBJ2-7; TRBD2 might be the D (6 bases). Germline CDR1 reads SQVTM; CDR2 reads ANQGSEA. The V and J ends lost 4 bases and 3 bases respectively, with 16 bases between them. The CDR3 is 14 amino acids. The CDR3 DNA follows: TGCAGCGTTGTAACGATGGCGGGACTCTACGAGCAGTACTTC. Encoded protein: CSVVTMAGLYEQYF.

The chain combines TRBV5-6 with TRBJ1-5; the D is unclear. Trimming shortened V by 1 base and J by 6 bases, and 5 bases separated the two germline ends. CDR1 and CDR2 (germline): SGHDT, YYEEEE. The CDR3 is 12 residues long. The CDR3 sequence: CASSLYSQPQHF. CDR3 coding DNA: TGTGCCAGCAGCTTGTACAGTCAGCCCCAGCATTTT.

This chain joins TRBV7-3 and TRBJ1-1; TRBD1 might be the D (5 bases). The CDR3 is 14 amino acids. Per germline, CDR1 SGHTA and CDR2 FQGTGA. The ends were cut back, 5 bases at V and 1 base at J, with 11 bases in the middle. DNA for the CDR3: TGTGCCAGCAGCCTGGGGGGGAGGAACACTGAAGCTTTCTTT. It codes for CASSLGGRNTEAFF.

V is TRBV6-5 and J is TRBJ1-1; maybe TRBD1 (6 bases). The CDR3 length is 12 residues. Germline-derived CDR1 and CDR2 are MNHEY and SVGAGI. Trimming stripped 6 bases from V and 5 bases from J, with 10 bases between. The chain's CDR3 is CASSSGETEAFF. The CDR3 DNA is TGTGCCAGCAGCTCAGGGGAGACTGAAGCTTTCTTT.

V is TRBV29-1 and J is TRBJ2-3, with D maybe TRBD1 (5 bases). Trimming pared 7 bases from V and 1 base from J, leaving 9 bases between. The CDR3 sequence is 12 residues long. Germline CDR1 is SQVTM and CDR2 is ANQGSEA. CDR3 nucleotide sequence: TGCAGCGGGGAAGGGGGCACAGATACGCAGTATTTT. It yields the protein CSGEGGTDTQYF.

V gene TRBV7-2 combines with J gene TRBJ2-7; TRBD1 is a possible D gene (6 bases). Trimming shortened V by 5 bases and J by 1 base, and 12 bases separated the two germline ends. The CDR3 is 14 amino acids. Germline CDR1 reads SGHTA; CDR2 reads FQGNSA. The CDR3 DNA reads as TGTGCCAGCAGCCTCATGACAGGTTCCTACGAGCAGTACTTC. Its protein is CASSLMTGSYEQYF.

The chain links TRBV11-2 to TRBJ1-1, with 7 bases fitting TRBD1. The germline V gene has CDR1 SGHAT and CDR2 FQNNGV. The CDR3 is 15 amino acids. V shed 3 bases, J shed 1 base, and the junction held 5 bases outside the gene matches. The CDR3 DNA reads as TGTGCCAGCAGCTTGGACAGGACCTCGAACACTGAAGCTTTCTTT. It is translated as CASSLDRTSNTEAFF.

V and J are TRBV12-3 or TRBV12-4 and TRBJ1-5; perhaps TRBD1 as D (6 bases). Trimming shortened V by 8 bases and J by 11 bases, and 19 bases separated the two germline ends. The length of the CDR3 is 13 residues. CDR3 coding DNA: TGTGCCAGCGGGGAAACAGGGCTCTCAGCCCAGCATTTT. Protein sequence: CASGETGLSAQHF.

The V gene is TRBV30, the J gene TRBJ1-4; a weak D match, TRBD1 (5 bases). There are 14 residues in the CDR3. With 0 bases removed from V and 4 bases from J, the gap between germline ends came to 9 bases. The V gene's germline CDR1 is GTSNPN and CDR2 SVGIG (reference sequence). The CDR3 DNA reads TGTGCCTGGAGTGTACGGGGGGGTAATGAAAAACTGTTTTTT. Translated: CAWSVRGGNEKLFF.

The chain is built from TRBV27 and TRBJ2-2; 7 bases match TRBD1. The germline CDR1 and CDR2 sequences are MNHEY and SMNVEV (reference sequence). V lost 6 bases and J lost 3; bases outside the gene matches: 7. The length of the CDR3 is 15 residues. The CDR3 DNA reads TGTGCCAGCAGATTTGACAGGGCCCACACCGGGGAGCTGTTTTTT. It encodes CASRFDRAHTGELFF.

This clone was seen a few times. The CDR3 here is CASSPPGQLYNEQFF. DNA for the CDR3: TGTGCCAGCAGTCCACCGGGACAGCTCTACAATGAGCAGTTCTTC. The V and J genes are TRBV2 and TRBJ2-1, with 7 bases matching TRBD1. CDR3 length: 15 residues. The V and J ends lost 5 bases and 3 bases, in that order; junction bases with no gene match: 7. Germline V gives CDR1 SNHLY, CDR2 FYNNEI.

The chain is built from TRBV7-9 and TRBJ2-2; maybe TRBD2 (6 bases). The CDR3 length is 15 residues. Germline V CDR1 and CDR2: SEHNR, FQNEAQ (reference sequence). V lost 5 bases and J lost 4, with 14 bases in between. For the CDR3, the DNA is TGTGCCAGCAGCCCCGCGGGGAAGTTCACCGGGGAGCTGTTTTTT. Its protein product is CASSPAGKFTGELFF.